These 25 T cell receptor beta chains were sequenced from one sample in a study of T cell clonotyping in hematopoietic cell transplantation. Repertoires were generated with immunoSEQ multiplex PCR, while TCRdb's copy carries only in-frame clones and drops some. The sample consists of some 5,000 clones, roughly nine tenths of them appearing once. The sample consisted of peripheral blood mononuclear cells, taken 100 days after allogeneic stem cell transplant. The receptors here all came from a male patient in his 70s who had an allogeneic stem cell transplant from an unrelated donor, so T cells may come from the graft donor. Some clones in this sample may be carry-over from other donors' samples.

V and J are TRBV30 and TRBJ1-5, with 7 positions matching TRBD1. CDR1 is GTSNPN and CDR2 is SVGIG in the germline V gene (reference sequence). The CDR3 contains 17 residues. Germline trimming cut 0 bases from V and 1 base from J; bases unmatched to any gene: 9. CDR3 loop: CAWSVLGQAKSNQPQHF. The CDR3 DNA follows: TGTGCCTGGAGTGTCCTAGGACAGGCCAAGAGCAATCAGCCCCAGCATTTT.

The chain is built from TRBV4-3 and TRBJ2-5; 15 bases are a match to TRBD2. This CDR3 has 18 residues. Germline CDR1 and CDR2: LGHNA and YSLEER. Germline trimming cut 1 base from V and 4 bases from J; bases unmatched to any gene: 7. CDR3 loop: CASSQGGTSGGLGETQYF. The CDR3 DNA sequence: TGCGCCAGCAGCCAAGGTGGGACTAGCGGGGGGTTGGGAGAGACCCAGTACTTC.

The genes are TRBV6-5 and TRBJ2-2, with a tentative D call TRBD1 (6 bases). Germline loops: CDR1 MNHEY, CDR2 SVGAGI. This CDR3 contains 13 residues. Deletions cut 11 bases from V and 2 bases from J, with 12 bases between. CDR3 DNA sequence: TGTGCCGCCCGGGACATAAACACCGGGGAGCTGTTTTTT. Encoded protein: CAARDINTGELFF.

The chain links TRBV6-5 to TRBJ1-1; 8 bases agree with TRBD1. The ends lost 0 bases at V and 5 bases at J; junction bases unmatched: 8. Germline CDR1 reads MNHEY; CDR2 reads SVGAGI. CDR3 length equals 16 residues. The CDR3 region is CASSYSGTGRRTEAFF. For the CDR3, the DNA is TGTGCCAGCAGTTACTCGGGGACAGGACGAAGGACTGAAGCTTTCTTT.

The genes are TRBV30 and TRBJ2-7; the match to TRBD1 covers 8 bases. CDR1 and CDR2 (germline): GTSNPN, SVGIG (reference sequence). J was trimmed by 0 bases and V by 5 bases; bases with no gene match: 9. The CDR3 is 15 amino acids. This chain's CDR3 is CAWGPRDRPSYEQYF. The CDR3, as DNA: TGTGCCTGGGGCCCCCGGGACAGGCCCTCCTACGAGCAGTACTTC.

The chain links TRBV5-6 to TRBJ2-7; 10 bases align to TRBD2. CDR1 and CDR2 (germline): SGHDT, YYEEEE. V dropped 1 base and J dropped 5; count of bases not matched to a gene: 3. The CDR3 has 14 residues. As DNA, the CDR3 is TGTGCCAGCAGCTTGACTAGCGGGATCCACGAGCAGTACTTC. It is translated as CASSLTSGIHEQYF.

The V call is TRBV29-1, the J call TRBJ2-3; maybe TRBD1 (6 bases). CDR1 is SQVTM, CDR2 ANQGSEA, per germline. The CDR3 runs 15 residues. V shed 3 bases and J shed 6 bases, with 19 bases lying between them. This CDR3 reads CSVEGGQFVGDTQYF. The DNA of the CDR3 is TGCAGCGTTGAGGGTGGACAGTTCGTAGGCGATACGCAGTATTTT.

V gene TRBV27 combines with J gene TRBJ2-5; TRBD1 or TRBD2 may be the D gene (5 bases each). Deletions cut 6 bases from V and 4 bases from J, with 12 bases between. CDR1 and CDR2 (germline): MNHEY, SMNVEV (reference sequence). This CDR3 is built from 13 residues. CDR3 sequence: CASRIHGTETQYF. CDR3 sequence (DNA): TGTGCCAGCAGAATACATGGGACAGAGACCCAGTACTTC.

This clone rates as hyperexpanded. The rearrangement uses TRBV5-4 and TRBJ1-1; D possibly corresponds to TRBD1 (5 bases). CDR3 length: 15 amino acids. V was cut by 0 bases and J by 5 bases, with 14 bases left in between. Germline assignment: CDR1 SGHNT and CDR2 YYREEE (reference sequence). CDR3 residues: CASSLEDTEPTEAFF. The CDR3 DNA reads TGTGCCAGCAGCTTGGAGGACACTGAGCCAACTGAAGCTTTCTTT.

The DNA for the CDR3 is TGTGCCTGGAGTGTACAGGGCAGTCAGCCCCAGCATTTT. This translates into CAWSVQGSQPQHF. The rearrangement links TRBV30 to TRBJ1-5, with D possibly matching TRBD1 (6 bases). Between the trimmed V and J ends, which lost 0 bases and 6 bases, there was a span of 9 bases. The V gene's germline CDR1 is GTSNPN and CDR2 SVGIG (reference sequence). The CDR3 loop spans 13 amino acids.

The chain combines TRBV29-1 with TRBJ1-1, with TRBD1 as a possible D gene (5 bases). Trimming cost V 7 bases and J 0 bases, with 9 bases left between them. Per germline, CDR1 SQVTM and CDR2 ANQGSEA. The CDR3 contains 12 residues. CDR3 amino acids: CSARDLNTEAFF. The CDR3 coding sequence is TGCAGCGCAAGGGACTTGAACACTGAAGCTTTCTTT.

The chain couples TRBV19 to TRBJ2-7, with TRBD1 matching 7 bases. This CDR3 is 11 amino acids long. With V trimmed by 6 bases and J by 6 bases, 2 bases remained unmatched. Looked up from germline, CDR1 is LNHDA and CDR2 is SQIVND (reference sequence). The CDR3 spells CASSDRVEQYF. CDR3 nucleotides: TGTGCCAGTAGCGACAGGGTCGAGCAGTACTTC.

The J gene is TRBJ1-1, the V gene TRBV7-2; no reliable D call. Looked up from germline, CDR1 is SGHTA and CDR2 is FQGNSA. The CDR3 loop spans 15 amino acids. V was trimmed by 1 base and J by 1 base, leaving 10 bases between them. The CDR3 sequence is CASSLEVQRNTEAFF. CDR3 DNA sequence: TGTGCCAGCAGCTTAGAGGTCCAGAGGAACACTGAAGCTTTCTTT.

This chain joins TRBV7-2 and TRBJ1-4, with D possibly TRBD1 on 5 matching bases. There are 14 residues in the CDR3. The germline V gene has CDR1 SGHTA and CDR2 FQGNSA. Trimming removed 4 bases at V and 4 bases at J, with 10 bases between. Here the CDR3 reads CASSSEGLNEKLFF. The CDR3 coding sequence is TGTGCCAGCAGCTCCGAGGGGCTTAATGAAAAACTGTTTTTT.

The J gene is TRBJ1-4, the V gene TRBV9, with D hard to call. The CDR3 is 16 amino acids. The V gene lost 3 bases and the J gene lost 7 bases, with 19 bases spanning the gap. Germline values: CDR1 SGDLS, CDR2 YYNGEE. The CDR3 protein is CASSDRLENRGEKLFF. CDR3 coding DNA: TGTGCCAGCAGCGACCGGCTTGAAAATCGGGGTGAAAAACTGTTTTTT.

This clone has a handful of counts. DNA for the CDR3: TGTGCCAGCAGTTCGTCGGGACAGGGGGGCCATCGGGATGGCTACACCTTC. Protein product: CASSSSGQGGHRDGYTF. The J gene is TRBJ1-2, the V gene TRBV28, with 11 nucleotides matching TRBD1. Losses at the gene ends were 4 bases for V and 6 bases for J; bases not matched to a gene: 13. The CDR3 totals 17 residues. Per germline, CDR1 MDHEN and CDR2 SYDVKM.

The CDR3 reads CASTHPGQGVAFF. The CDR3 DNA reads TGTGCCAGCACTCACCCGGGACAGGGGGTAGCTTTCTTT. The chain carries TRBV6-5 and TRBJ1-1; 11 nucleotides line up with TRBD1. V lost 7 bases to trimming and J lost 10 bases; unmatched junction nucleotides: 8. The CDR3 length is 13 residues. Germline V lookup: CDR1 MNHEY, CDR2 SVGAGI.

The V and J genes are TRBV2 and TRBJ2-1; 11 positions agree with TRBD1. The trim removed 4 bases at V and 6 bases at J, leaving 2 bases unmatched. This CDR3 contains 14 residues. Germline CDR1 is SNHLY and CDR2 is FYNNEI. CDR3: CASSVGQGVNEQFF. The CDR3, as DNA: TGTGCCAGCAGTGTGGGACAGGGGGTCAATGAGCAGTTCTTC.

The chain joins TRBV27 to TRBJ2-7; D is ambiguous. V dropped 5 bases and J dropped 2 bases, with 19 bases sitting between them. Germline values: CDR1 MNHEY, CDR2 SMNVEV (reference sequence). The CDR3 contains 16 residues. CDR3 amino acids: CASSTRLSKFPYEQYF. DNA of the CDR3: TGTGCCAGCAGTACTCGACTGTCCAAGTTTCCCTACGAGCAGTACTTC.

The chain employs TRBV7-8 and TRBJ2-3; D unclear. Germline CDR1 and CDR2: SGHVS and FQNEAQ. This CDR3 comprises 13 residues. Trimming removed 5 bases from V and 3 bases from J, with 9 bases in between. This chain's CDR3 is CASSDHRTDTQYF. CDR3 nucleotides: TGTGCCAGCAGCGATCACAGAACAGATACGCAGTATTTT.

This clone was recorded only once. This sequence joins TRBV9 and TRBJ2-3; 7 bases line up with TRBD1. This CDR3 is built from 16 residues. J was trimmed by 0 bases and V by 4 bases; bases with no gene match: 8. CDR1 and CDR2 from the germline V gene are SGDLS and YYNGEE. The CDR3 region has the DNA TGTGCCAGCAGCCCCCTAGGGGGCCCAAGCACAGATACGCAGTATTTT. It is translated as CASSPLGGPSTDTQYF.

V gene TRBV4-3 combines with J gene TRBJ2-7, with 8 bases identical to TRBD2. Germline lookup yields CDR1 LGHNA and CDR2 YSLEER. V lost 4 bases to trimming and J lost 2 bases; unmatched junction nucleotides: 4. The CDR3 spans 14 residues. The CDR3 coding sequence is TGCGCCAGCAGCCTCGGGGGGGCAGCCTACGAGCAGTACTTC. The encoded protein is CASSLGGAAYEQYF.

V is TRBV2 and J is TRBJ1-5; 8 bases are shared with TRBD1. Germline CDR1 reads SNHLY; CDR2 reads FYNNEI. CDR3 length: 13 residues. J gave up 5 bases and V 6 bases, and 3 bases lay outside the gene matches. CDR3 amino acids: CASSVQGDQPQHF. CDR3 DNA sequence: TGTGCCAGCAGCGTACAGGGGGATCAGCCCCAGCATTTT.

A few counts support this clone. The genes are TRBV2 and TRBJ2-7, with TRBD2 as a possible D gene (5 bases). CDR3 length: 11 amino acids. The V gene's germline CDR1 is SNHLY and CDR2 FYNNEI. Trimming pared 6 bases from V and 6 bases from J, leaving 9 bases between. CDR3 DNA sequence: TGTGCCAGCAGGGAGGCAGCCGAGCAGTACTTC. This gives the protein CASREAAEQYF.

The chain is built from TRBV11-3 and TRBJ2-6; weak D call: TRBD2 (5 bases). CDR3 length equals 15 residues. In germline, CDR1 is SGHNT, CDR2 YENEEA. The ends were cut back, 5 bases at V and 2 bases at J, with 10 bases in the middle. The CDR3, as DNA: TGTGCCAGCAGCAGAGGGTCCACTGGGGCCAACGTCCTGACTTTC. This encodes CASSRGSTGANVLTF.